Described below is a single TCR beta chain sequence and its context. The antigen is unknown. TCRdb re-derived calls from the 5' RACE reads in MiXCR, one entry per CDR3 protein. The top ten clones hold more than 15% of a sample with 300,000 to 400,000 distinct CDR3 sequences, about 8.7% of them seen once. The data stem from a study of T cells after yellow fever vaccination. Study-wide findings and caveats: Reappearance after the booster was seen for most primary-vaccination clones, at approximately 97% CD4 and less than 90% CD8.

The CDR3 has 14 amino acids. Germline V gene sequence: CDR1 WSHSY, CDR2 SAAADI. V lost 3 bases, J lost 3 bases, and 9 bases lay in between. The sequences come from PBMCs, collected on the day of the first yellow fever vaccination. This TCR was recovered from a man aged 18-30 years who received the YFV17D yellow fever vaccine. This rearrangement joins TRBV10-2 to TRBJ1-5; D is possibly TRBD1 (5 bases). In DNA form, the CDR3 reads TGCGCCAGCAGTGACAGGGTGCCCAATCAGCCCCAGCATTTT. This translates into CASSDRVPNQPQHF.